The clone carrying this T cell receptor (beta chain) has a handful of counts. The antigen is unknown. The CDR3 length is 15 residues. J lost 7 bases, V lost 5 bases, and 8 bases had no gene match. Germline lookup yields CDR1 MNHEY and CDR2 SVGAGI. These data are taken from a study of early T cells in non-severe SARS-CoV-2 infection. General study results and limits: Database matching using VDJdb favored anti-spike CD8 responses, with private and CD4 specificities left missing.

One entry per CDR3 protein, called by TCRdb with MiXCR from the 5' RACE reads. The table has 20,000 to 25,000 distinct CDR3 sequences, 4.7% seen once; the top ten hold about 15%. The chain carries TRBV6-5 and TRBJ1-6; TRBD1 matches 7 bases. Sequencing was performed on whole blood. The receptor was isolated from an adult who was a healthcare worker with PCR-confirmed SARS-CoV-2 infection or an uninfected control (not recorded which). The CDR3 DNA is TGTGCCAGCAGTGCCCCCGGGACAGTAAATTCACCCCTCCACTTT. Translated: CASSAPGTVNSPLHF.